Listed below are T cell receptor beta chains from one sample, sequenced in a study of regulatory T cells in long-lasting Graves disease. TCRdb re-called the multiplex PCR reads with MiXCR, one entry per CDR3 protein. The sample includes 560,000 or so distinct CDR3 sequences, about 15% seen only once; the top ten take around 12%. The same data also contributed to another study, on T cells in Graves' hyperthyroidism and ophthalmopathy.

Sequenced material: peripheral blood mononuclear cells (PBMCs), taken at new diagnosis, from a patient treated with antithyroid drugs. The receptors here all came from a man in his late teens or twenties with Graves disease. Both conserved end residues are part of each CDR3. Each record gives: D gene, J gene, V gene, clone size, CDR3 DNA, CDR3 protein. D genes are given only for firm matches. Not every row has a clone size; where given, it reads once, few, many or a size class.

D gene: .; J gene: TRBJ2-5; V gene: TRBV7-3; clone size: few; CDR3 DNA: TGTGCCAGCAGCAACACGGGGGAGACCCAGTACTTC; CDR3 protein: CASSNTGETQYF
D gene: .; J gene: TRBJ2-1; V gene: TRBV11-2; clone size: .; CDR3 DNA: TGTGCCAGCAGCCACCTCGGGCGGTCGAGGGTCTACAATGAGCAGTTCTTC; CDR3 protein: CASSHLGRSRVYNEQFF
D gene: TRBD2; J gene: TRBJ2-4; V gene: TRBV20-1; clone size: many; CDR3 DNA: TGCAGTGCCCTTGGACTAGCGGGAGGGAAAAACATTCAGTACTTC; CDR3 protein: CSALGLAGGKNIQYF
D gene: .; J gene: TRBJ2-7; V gene: TRBV5-1; clone size: many; CDR3 DNA: TGCGCCACCAAGCGGGTCGCCAGCTCCTACGAGCAGTACTTC; CDR3 protein: CATKRVASSYEQYF
D gene: TRBD2; J gene: TRBJ2-1; V gene: TRBV7-9; clone size: many; CDR3 DNA: TGTGCCAGCAGCATTGCCGGGACTACTTTTGAGCAGTTCTTC; CDR3 protein: CASSIAGTTFEQFF
D gene: TRBD1; J gene: TRBJ1-1; V gene: TRBV7-9; clone size: .; CDR3 DNA: TGTGCCAGCAGCGTGAGACAGGGGCAAGAAGCTTTCTTT; CDR3 protein: CASSVRQGQEAFF
D gene: .; J gene: TRBJ2-5; V gene: TRBV18; clone size: .; CDR3 DNA: TGTGCCAGCTCACCAAGTGGCGGGGCCCTCCAAGAGACCCAGTACTTC; CDR3 protein: CASSPSGGALQETQYF
D gene: .; J gene: TRBJ1-1; V gene: TRBV20-1; clone size: many; CDR3 DNA: TGCAGTGCTAGGGATGCCCAGCGGAACACTGAAGCTTTCTTT; CDR3 protein: CSARDAQRNTEAFF
D gene: .; J gene: TRBJ2-7; V gene: TRBV5-1; clone size: .; CDR3 DNA: TGCGCCAGCAGCTTATCAGGGTACCCCAACTCCTACGAGCAGTACTTC; CDR3 protein: CASSLSGYPNSYEQYF
D gene: .; J gene: TRBJ1-2; V gene: TRBV10-3; clone size: .; CDR3 DNA: TGTGCCATCAGTGACTCCTCGGCTGGGGCATATGGCTACACCTTC; CDR3 protein: CAISDSSAGAYGYTF
D gene: .; J gene: TRBJ1-1; V gene: TRBV7-8; clone size: .; CDR3 DNA: TGTGCCAGCAGCTTAATGGGGGGGAACACTGAAGCTTTCTTT; CDR3 protein: CASSLMGGNTEAFF
D gene: .; J gene: TRBJ1-3; V gene: TRBV10-3; clone size: few; CDR3 DNA: TGTGCCATCAGTGAGTCAGGGGGATCTGGAAACACCATATATTTT; CDR3 protein: CAISESGGSGNTIYF
D gene: .; J gene: TRBJ2-1; V gene: TRBV5-8; clone size: .; CDR3 DNA: TGTGCCAGCAGCTTACTTAGAACAACTTATGGTGAGCAGTTCTTC; CDR3 protein: CASSLLRTTYGEQFF
D gene: .; J gene: TRBJ2-7; V gene: TRBV29-1; clone size: .; CDR3 DNA: TGCAGCGTTGACTATCCTAACAGAGACGAGCAGTACTTC; CDR3 protein: CSVDYPNRDEQYF
D gene: TRBD2; J gene: TRBJ2-1; V gene: TRBV27; clone size: many; CDR3 DNA: TGTGCCAGCAGTTACCCCCTATCTAGCGGGAGATACAATGAGCAGTTCTTC; CDR3 protein: CASSYPLSSGRYNEQFF
D gene: TRBD1; J gene: TRBJ2-5; V gene: TRBV24-1; clone size: few; CDR3 DNA: TGTGCCACCAGACGACAGGGCGGGGAGACCCAGTACTTC; CDR3 protein: CATRRQGGETQYF
D gene: .; J gene: TRBJ2-6; V gene: TRBV2; clone size: many; CDR3 DNA: TGTGCCAGCAGTAAAGGGGCTGGGGCCAACGTCCTGACTTTC; CDR3 protein: CASSKGAGANVLTF
D gene: TRBD1; J gene: TRBJ1-1; V gene: TRBV11-2; clone size: .; CDR3 DNA: TGTGCCAGCAGCTCTGGACAGGGGGCTTTTGGAGCTTTCTTT; CDR3 protein: CASSSGQGAFGAFF
D gene: .; J gene: TRBJ2-2; V gene: TRBV11-2; clone size: many; CDR3 DNA: TGTGCCAGCAACCCAGACCCAGGTTTCCCCGGGGAGCTGTTTTTT; CDR3 protein: CASNPDPGFPGELFF
D gene: .; J gene: TRBJ2-5; V gene: TRBV11-2; clone size: .; CDR3 DNA: TGTGCCAGCAGTTCTACCCCTATGGAGGCAGTCCTAATGGGGGAGACCCAGTACTTC; CDR3 protein: CASSSTPMEAVLMGETQYF
D gene: TRBD1; J gene: TRBJ2-5; V gene: TRBV5-1; clone size: few; CDR3 DNA: TGCGCCAGCAGCTTCGGACAGGGCACCCATAGGGCCCAGTACTTC; CDR3 protein: CASSFGQGTHRAQYF
D gene: TRBD1; J gene: TRBJ1-3; V gene: TRBV13; clone size: few; CDR3 DNA: TGTGCCAGCAGCTCACAGGGGGGCGGACGAAACACCATATATTTT; CDR3 protein: CASSSQGGGRNTIYF
D gene: TRBD1; J gene: TRBJ2-7; V gene: TRBV7-9; clone size: many; CDR3 DNA: TGTGCCAGCAGCTTAAGTGACAGGGCGTACGAGCAGTACTTC; CDR3 protein: CASSLSDRAYEQYF
D gene: .; J gene: TRBJ2-7; V gene: TRBV20-1; clone size: .; CDR3 DNA: TGCAGTGCTAGACATCCCGGGCCCTCCTACGAGCAGTACTTC; CDR3 protein: CSARHPGPSYEQYF
D gene: .; J gene: TRBJ2-7; V gene: TRBV20-1; clone size: few; CDR3 DNA: TGCAGTGCTAGAGATCCCGGGACTCCACGTTCAGAAGAGCAGTACTTC; CDR3 protein: CSARDPGTPRSEEQYF
D gene: TRBD2; J gene: TRBJ2-7; V gene: TRBV12-3/TRBV12-4; clone size: many; CDR3 DNA: TGTGCCAGCAGTAGCGGGAGGGCAGGGTACGAGCAGTACTTC; CDR3 protein: CASSSGRAGYEQYF
D gene: TRBD2; J gene: TRBJ2-1; V gene: TRBV3-1; clone size: few; CDR3 DNA: TGTGCCAGCAGCCATCCCGGGACTAGCGGGGGGGTCTGGGATGAGCAGTTCTTC; CDR3 protein: CASSHPGTSGGVWDEQFF
D gene: TRBD2; J gene: TRBJ2-1; V gene: TRBV12-3/TRBV12-4; clone size: few; CDR3 DNA: TGTGCCAGCATCATTCTAGCGGGAGTGGACAATGAGCAGTTCTTC; CDR3 protein: CASIILAGVDNEQFF
D gene: .; J gene: TRBJ2-3; V gene: TRBV7-8; clone size: .; CDR3 DNA: TGTGCCAGCAGCCCCACTAACAGGGCCAGCACAGATACGCAGTATTTT; CDR3 protein: CASSPTNRASTDTQYF
D gene: .; J gene: TRBJ1-2; V gene: TRBV6-6; clone size: .; CDR3 DNA: TGTGCCAGCAGTTACTCTAGTCGGAACTATGGCTACACCTTC; CDR3 protein: CASSYSSRNYGYTF
D gene: TRBD2; J gene: TRBJ2-2; V gene: TRBV7-9; clone size: .; CDR3 DNA: TGTGCCAGCAGCTCCCCCCGGGAGGGCCCCGCCGGGGAGCTGTTTTTT; CDR3 protein: CASSSPREGPAGELFF
D gene: .; J gene: TRBJ2-7; V gene: TRBV7-9; clone size: many; CDR3 DNA: TGTGCCAGCAGCTTCGTAATCTGGGGTCTCTCCTACGAGCAGTACTTC; CDR3 protein: CASSFVIWGLSYEQYF
D gene: TRBD1; J gene: TRBJ2-7; V gene: TRBV7-6; clone size: few; CDR3 DNA: TGTGCCAGCAGCCCAGGGACAGGGGCTTTCAACGAGCAGTACTTC; CDR3 protein: CASSPGTGAFNEQYF
D gene: .; J gene: TRBJ1-4; V gene: TRBV4-1; clone size: .; CDR3 DNA: TGCGCCAGCAGCCAAGAGGTTACCAAACTGTTTTTT; CDR3 protein: CASSQEVTKLFF
D gene: .; J gene: TRBJ2-1; V gene: TRBV10-2; clone size: few; CDR3 DNA: TGCGCCAGCAGTGAAGGGTCAAAAGGGGAGCAGTTCTTC; CDR3 protein: CASSEGSKGEQFF
D gene: TRBD1; J gene: TRBJ2-4; V gene: TRBV4-2; clone size: .; CDR3 DNA: TGTGCCAGCAGCCAACCAAACAGGGGGGAAGCCAAAAACATTCAGTACTTC; CDR3 protein: CASSQPNRGEAKNIQYF
D gene: TRBD1; J gene: TRBJ1-5; V gene: TRBV6-4; clone size: few; CDR3 DNA: TGTGCCAGCAGTCGGTCTCGAGGGGGCAGTCAGCCCCAGCATTTT; CDR3 protein: CASSRSRGGSQPQHF
D gene: .; J gene: TRBJ1-6; V gene: TRBV5-1; clone size: .; CDR3 DNA: TGCGCCAGCAGCTTGGCCGCGGGGCCAGATTCACCCCTCCACTTT; CDR3 protein: CASSLAAGPDSPLHF
D gene: .; J gene: TRBJ2-4; V gene: TRBV12-3/TRBV12-4; clone size: many; CDR3 DNA: TGTGCCAGCGTCGGATCGGATCACAAAAACATTCAGTACTTC; CDR3 protein: CASVGSDHKNIQYF
D gene: .; J gene: TRBJ1-2; V gene: TRBV30; clone size: few; CDR3 DNA: TGTGCCTGGATATTTAAGGGAAACTATGGCTACACCTTC; CDR3 protein: CAWIFKGNYGYTF
D gene: .; J gene: TRBJ2-3; V gene: TRBV12-3/TRBV12-4; clone size: many; CDR3 DNA: TGTGCCACCAGGAGGCAGAGCACAGATACGCAGTATTTT; CDR3 protein: CATRRQSTDTQYF
D gene: TRBD2; J gene: TRBJ2-1; V gene: TRBV3-1; clone size: many; CDR3 DNA: TGTGCCAGCAGCCAAGATTTTGGCGCGCGGGGGAATGAGCAGTTCTTC; CDR3 protein: CASSQDFGARGNEQFF
D gene: TRBD1; J gene: TRBJ2-7; V gene: TRBV10-3; clone size: .; CDR3 DNA: TGTGCCATCAGAAGACAGGGGACGGCCTACGAGCAGTACTTC; CDR3 protein: CAIRRQGTAYEQYF
D gene: .; J gene: TRBJ1-1; V gene: TRBV27; clone size: few; CDR3 DNA: TGTGCCAGCAGTTTAATTGGCAGGGAAGCTTTCTTT; CDR3 protein: CASSLIGREAFF
D gene: TRBD2; J gene: TRBJ2-7; V gene: TRBV7-9; clone size: few; CDR3 DNA: TGTGCCAGCAGCTTAGCGACCAGTGGACTAGCGAGCTACGAGCAGTACTTC; CDR3 protein: CASSLATSGLASYEQYF
D gene: .; J gene: TRBJ1-1; V gene: TRBV13; clone size: few; CDR3 DNA: TGTGCCAGCATCCTCCGGGGCTCCTTTGAAGCTTTCTTT; CDR3 protein: CASILRGSFEAFF
D gene: TRBD2; J gene: TRBJ2-5; V gene: TRBV28; clone size: few; CDR3 DNA: TGTGCCAGAGCAAGCCGGTATAGCGGGAGGGGGCAAGAGACCCAGTACTTC; CDR3 protein: CARASRYSGRGQETQYF
D gene: TRBD2; J gene: TRBJ2-4; V gene: TRBV3-1; clone size: many; CDR3 DNA: TGTGCCAGCAGCCAAGATGGCCTAGCGGGAGGATCCAAAAACATTCAGTACTTC; CDR3 protein: CASSQDGLAGGSKNIQYF
D gene: .; J gene: TRBJ2-1; V gene: TRBV7-2; clone size: many; CDR3 DNA: TGTGCCAGCAGCTTACAGAGGGTCTCGCGGAGCTCCTACAATGAGCAGTTCTTC; CDR3 protein: CASSLQRVSRSSYNEQFF
D gene: .; J gene: TRBJ2-7; V gene: TRBV19; clone size: many; CDR3 DNA: TGTGCCAGTAGTCAACGCCAAGCCTGGGTGGTAGACGAGCAGTACTTC; CDR3 protein: CASSQRQAWVVDEQYF